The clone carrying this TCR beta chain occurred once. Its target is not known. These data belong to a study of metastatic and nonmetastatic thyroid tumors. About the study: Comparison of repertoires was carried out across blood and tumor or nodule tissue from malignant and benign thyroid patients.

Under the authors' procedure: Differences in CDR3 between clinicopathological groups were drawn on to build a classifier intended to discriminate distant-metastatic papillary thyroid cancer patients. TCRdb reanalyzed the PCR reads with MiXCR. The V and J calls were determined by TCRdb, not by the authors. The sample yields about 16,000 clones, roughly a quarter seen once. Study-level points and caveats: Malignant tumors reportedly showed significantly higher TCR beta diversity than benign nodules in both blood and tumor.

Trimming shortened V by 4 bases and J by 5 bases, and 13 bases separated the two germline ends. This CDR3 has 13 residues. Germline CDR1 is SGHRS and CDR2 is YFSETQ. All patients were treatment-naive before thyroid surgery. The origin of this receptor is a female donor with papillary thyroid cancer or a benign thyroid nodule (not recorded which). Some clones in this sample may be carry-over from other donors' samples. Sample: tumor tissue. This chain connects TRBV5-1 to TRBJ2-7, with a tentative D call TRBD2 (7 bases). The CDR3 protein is CASSLVGGDEQYF. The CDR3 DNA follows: TGCGCCAGCAGCCTGGTAGGGGGGGACGAGCAGTACTTC.